This record looks at one TCR beta chain sequence and its context. Its antigen is as yet unknown. Trimming took off 2 bases at V and 0 bases at J, with 7 bases between the two ends. Germline CDR1 is LNHDA and CDR2 is SQIVND (reference sequence). This CDR3 is built from 14 residues. These data are taken from a study of T cell responses to AZD1222 COVID-19 vaccine. Study observations and caveats: Variant regions that are unmutated are reportedly the target of nearly half of spike-specific TCRs. A rise in Spike-specific TCR breadth and depth followed two AZD1222 doses. The donors showed a predominance of white British ancestry and of females, with possible underestimation of clonal diversity.

Profiling relied on immunoSEQ multiplex PCR, and the TCRdb table lists in-frame clones only, not all of them. The table has 150,000 to 200,000 clones, 90% to 95% seen once. This receptor was obtained from an adult who received the MenACWY meningococcal vaccine as a control. The chain is built from TRBV19 and TRBJ2-5, with D unresolved. This sample comprised peripheral blood, obtained 28 days after the second dose of the MenACWY control vaccine. CDR3 residues: CASSISRDQETQYF. CDR3 in DNA: TGTGCCAGTAGTATAAGCAGAGACCAAGAGACCCAGTACTTC.